The T cell receptor (beta chain) under discussion was sequenced for a study of identical twins. TCRdb re-called the 5' RACE reads with MiXCR, one entry per CDR3 protein. The table lists 450,000 to 650,000 distinct CDR3 sequences, around 15% of them singletons. This clonotype occurred a few times. The germline CDR1 and CDR2 sequences are MNHEY and SVGEGT. V was trimmed by 7 bases and J by 3 bases, leaving 16 bases between them. This CDR3 spans 14 amino acids. These records were also assigned to another study, of yellow fever vaccine responses in identical twins. That investigation notes: Reportedly, twins' vaccine T cell responses looked partly convergent and partly personalized.

The sample comprised CD4+ T cells sorted from blood. The receptor was isolated from a woman between 18 and 29 years old in good health. The genes are TRBV6-2 or TRBV6-3 and TRBJ2-7; D is perhaps TRBD2 (6 bases). CDR3 protein: CASIYGGASYEQYF. CDR3 sequence (DNA): TGTGCCAGCATCTACGGGGGTGCGAGCTACGAGCAGTACTTC.